These 12 T cell receptor beta chains share one sample of origin, sequenced in a study of human T cells and chemical hapten exposure. Specified time point: pre-sensitization, week 0. Treatment noted: therapeutic diphenylcyclopropenone sensitization with weekly scalp DPC. TCRdb processed the RACE reads anew with MiXCR; each CDR3 protein has one entry. Of approximately 60,000 distinct CDR3 sequences listed, 11% were seen once; the top ten hold 3% to 4.5%. The sequences come from whole blood, collected in connection with sensitization to the hapten diphenylcyclopropenone (DPC). The origin of the receptors is a woman aged 40 to 49 with alopecia areata. Some clones in this sample may be carry-over from other donors' samples.

The chain recombines TRBV20-1 with TRBJ2-5; 9 bases align to TRBD1. The CDR3 spans 14 residues. Per the germline V gene, CDR1 is DFQATT and CDR2 is SNEGSKA (reference sequence). Trimming at V came to 6 bases and at J to 1 base, leaving 6 bases not matched to a gene. CDR3 in DNA: TGCAGTGCGGGGGGACAGGGCAGCCAAGAGACCCAGTACTTC. Encoded protein: CSAGGQGSQETQYF.

V usage is TRBV24-1 and J usage is TRBJ1-2, with D tentatively TRBD1 (6 bases). Trimming took off 6 bases at V and 0 bases at J, with 13 bases between the two ends. Germline CDR1 KGHDR, CDR2 SFDVKD. This CDR3 contains 15 residues. CDR3 region: CATSPGGQANYGYTF. The CDR3 nucleotides are TGTGCCACCAGTCCCGGGGGCCAAGCTAACTATGGCTACACCTTC.

This clonotype was detected a few times. The chain has TRBV6-2 or TRBV6-3 and TRBJ1-2; the match to TRBD1 covers 9 bases. The germline V gene has CDR1 MNHEY and CDR2 SVGEGT. The CDR3 extends over 13 amino acids. J gave up 7 bases and V 5 bases, and 5 bases lay outside the gene matches. The CDR3, as DNA: TGTGCCAGCAGTCACAGGGGGCTCCTTGGCTACACCTTC. It encodes CASSHRGLLGYTF.

The sample holds many counts of this clonotype. The chain carries TRBV7-2 and TRBJ2-1, with 7 bases that match TRBD2. J lost 5 bases, V lost 1 base, and 5 bases had no gene match. This CDR3 is built from 15 residues. Per germline, CDR1 SGHTA and CDR2 FQGNSA. CDR3 protein: CASSLGGLVNNEQFF. For the CDR3, the DNA is TGTGCCAGCAGCTTAGGCGGACTAGTGAACAATGAGCAGTTCTTC.

The table lists this clonotype with a few counts. The chain has TRBV7-3 and TRBJ2-3; D might be TRBD2 (5 bases). The germline CDR1 and CDR2 sequences are SGHTA and FQGTGA. The CDR3 covers 14 residues. The V end was cut by 3 bases, the J end by 4 bases, with 11 bases between. CDR3 bases: TGTGCCAGCAGCTTTTACGGGAACGCAGATACGCAGTATTTT. Its translation: CASSFYGNADTQYF.

V is TRBV28 and J is TRBJ1-2, with D uncertain. Germline lookup yields CDR1 MDHEN and CDR2 SYDVKM. V shed 9 bases and J shed 4 bases, with 9 bases lying between them. CDR3 size: 11 residues. CDR3 loop: CASQLRYGYTF. The DNA for the CDR3 is TGTGCCAGTCAACTGCGCTATGGCTACACCTTC.

Details on this clonotype: One end of the junction varies from germline; a read error may be responsible. J is TRBJ2-7 and V is TRBV4-1; the D is unclear. The germline gives CDR1 MGHRA, CDR2 YSYEKL. The CDR3 loop spans 13 amino acids. CDR3 coding DNA: TGCGCCAGCAGCCATCCAAACTCCGACGAGCAGTACTTC. Encoded protein: CASSHPNSDEQYF.

The chain carries TRBV18 and TRBJ2-7; D is unresolved. CDR3 size: 14 residues. Germline loops: CDR1 KGHSH, CDR2 LQKENI. V lost 5 bases and J 5 bases, leaving 16 bases between the germline ends. The CDR3 loop is CASSGLPGDNEQYF. CDR3 DNA: TGTGCCAGCTCAGGCCTGCCGGGCGACAACGAGCAGTACTTC. Combining the CDR3 with reference TRBV18 and TRBJ2-7 gives the whole variable domain NAGVMQNPRHLVRRRGQEARLRCSPMKGHSHVYWYRQLPEEGLKFMVYLQKENIIDESGMPKERFSAEFPKEGPSILRIQQVVRGDSAAYFCASSGLPGDNEQYFGPGTRLTVT.

This clonotype was detected many times. The chain uses TRBV7-3 and TRBJ2-2; D perhaps matches TRBD2 (5 bases). The V gene lost 2 bases and the J gene lost 2 bases, with 9 bases spanning the gap. The CDR3 is 15 residues long. Germline CDR1 is SGHTA and CDR2 is FQGTGA. The CDR3 loop is CASSLSSGNTGELFF. CDR3 DNA: TGTGCCAGCAGCTTATCGTCGGGAAACACCGGGGAGCTGTTTTTT.

With respect to this clonotype: This may be a read error, as it is one base from a much larger clone. The final CDR3 position lacks the conserved phenylalanine or tryptophan, pointing to a likely read error. The genes are TRBV7-2 and TRBJ2-5; D ambiguous. From germline, CDR1 is SGHTA and CDR2 FQGNSA. The CDR3 is 15 residues long. V gave up 1 base and J gave up 2 bases, with 11 bases separating them. This CDR3 reads CASSLVDRAQETQYL. Written as DNA, the CDR3 is TGTGCCAGCAGCTTAGTGGACCGAGCACAAGAGACCCAGTACTTG.

The sample holds a few counts of this clonotype. The chain links TRBV10-3 to TRBJ2-1; 11 bases agree with TRBD2. The V gene end was trimmed by 2 bases and the J gene end by 6 bases; junction bases not matched to a gene: 9. The CDR3 spans 17 residues. Germline CDR1 and CDR2: ENHRY and SYGVKD. The CDR3 sequence: CAISEGLGLAESNEQFF. The CDR3 nucleotides read TGTGCCATCAGTGAGGGTCTGGGACTAGCGGAGAGCAATGAGCAGTTCTTC.

This clonotype appeared a few times. The chain links TRBV19 to TRBJ2-2, with TRBD2 identical over 8 bases. Trimming at V came to 3 bases and at J to 6 bases, leaving 6 bases not matched to a gene. Germline CDR1 reads LNHDA; CDR2 reads SQIVND (reference sequence). The CDR3 runs 15 residues. The CDR3 sequence: CASSIEPGLAGELFF. The DNA of the CDR3 is TGTGCCAGTAGTATTGAGCCGGGACTAGCCGGGGAGCTGTTTTTT.